These 18 T cell receptor beta chains originate from one sample sequenced in a study of tumor and adjacent non-tumor tissue in lung cancer. TCRbeta libraries were built with three rounds of nested PCR, modified from ARM-PCR. TCRdb processed the multiplex PCR reads anew with MiXCR; each CDR3 protein has one entry. The sample lists 220,000 or so distinct CDR3 sequences; 71% were seen once. No cell sorting was done before RNA was extracted from the tissue. Sequencing was carried out using lung tumor tissue. The receptors derive from a man aged 55 to 70 with non-small cell lung cancer.

A word on this clonotype: A read error is possible here, since a much larger clone lies one base away. V usage is TRBV20-1 and J usage is TRBJ2-5; D gene unclear. Deletions cut 8 bases from V and 4 bases from J, with 11 bases between. The CDR3 extends over 11 amino acids. CDR1 is DFQATT and CDR2 is SNEGSKA in the germline V gene (reference sequence). The CDR3 coding sequence is TGCAGTACAGCGTCACCAGAGACCCAGTACTTC. Protein product: CSTASPETQYF.

This clonotype was recorded a few times. This chain connects TRBV20-1 to TRBJ1-3, with 7 nucleotides matching TRBD1. The CDR3 covers 14 residues. Germline loops: CDR1 DFQATT, CDR2 SNEGSKA (reference sequence). The junction had 10 bases not matched to a gene; V was cut back by 2 bases and J by 9 bases. CDR3 DNA sequence: TGCAGTGCTAGATCCGGGGGTTCAGGGGGCACCATATATTTT. This sequence encodes CSARSGGSGGTIYF.

Points on this clonotype: No conserved phenylalanine or tryptophan ends this CDR3, so it is likely a read error. V usage is TRBV24-1 and J usage is TRBJ1-1; D unresolved. Germline lookup yields CDR1 KGHDR and CDR2 SFDVKD. The length of the CDR3 is 15 residues. The CDR3, as DNA: TGTGCCACCAGAGATTTGATCGAGCGGGGCACTGAAGCTTTCTCT. This translates into CATRDLIERGTEAFS.

Note on this clonotype: At one end the junction does not follow the germline gene, possibly because of a read error. This chain joins TRBV6-5 and TRBJ2-5; a weak D match, TRBD2 (7 bases). The CDR3 has 14 amino acids. Germline V gene lookup returns CDR1 MNHEY and CDR2 SVGAGI. In DNA, the CDR3 is TGTGGCAGCATTGATACCGGGACCGCGGGGGCCCGGTACTTC. It codes for CGSIDTGTAGARYF.

The chain couples TRBV11-2 to TRBJ2-7; D remains ambiguous. Germline V gene sequence: CDR1 SGHAT, CDR2 FQNNGV. This CDR3 region has 11 residues. Between the trimmed V and J ends, which lost 5 bases and 10 bases, there was a span of 12 bases. Written as DNA, the CDR3 is TGTGCCAGCAGCATCACCGAGACTCAGTACTTC. Its protein is CASSITETQYF.

A remark on this clonotype: The junction and the germline gene differ at one end; a read error may be behind it. V is TRBV20-1 and J is TRBJ2-7, with D possibly being TRBD1 (5 bases). Per germline, CDR1 DFQATT and CDR2 SNEGSKA (reference sequence). This CDR3 comprises 13 residues. The CDR3 region has the DNA TGCAGTGAAAGTGACGGAAATACAAAGGGGCATCACTTC. The encoded protein is CSESDGNTKGHHF.

About this clonotype itself: It is likely a read error, because the conserved phenylalanine at the end of the CDR3 is missing. The CDR3 region is CVSSQDLTALEQYL. CDR3 nucleotide sequence: TGTGTCAGCAGCCAAGATTTGACTGCCCTGGAGCAGTACCTC. The chain uses TRBV4-2 and TRBJ2-7; no firm D call. This CDR3 spans 14 amino acids. Germline V gene data show CDR1 as LGHNA and CDR2 as YNFKEQ.

A word on this clonotype: A single base separates this from a much larger clone, so it may be a read error. This chain connects TRBV4-3 to TRBJ2-7; TRBD2 might be the D (5 bases). The length of the CDR3 is 17 residues. CDR1 and CDR2 from the germline V gene are LGHNA and YSLEER. Trimming took 0 bases from V and 4 from J, leaving 19 bases between them. The CDR3 loop reads CASSQDFGSAEPYEQYF. In DNA, the CDR3 is TGCGCCAGCAGCCAAGATTTCGGTAGCGCAGAGCCTTACGAGCAGTACTTC.

Regarding this clonotype: A read error may produce the germline difference seen at one junction end. The rearrangement uses TRBV6-5 and TRBJ2-7, with 10 positions matching TRBD1. The CDR3 consists of 14 residues. The germline V gene has CDR1 MNHEY and CDR2 SVGAGI. CDR3 loop: CATRLGTGVYEQCF. CDR3 DNA: TGTGCCACCAGACTCGGGACAGGGGTATACGAGCAGTGCTTC.

As for this clonotype: Being one base from a much bigger clone, this may be a read error. The chain links TRBV20-1 to TRBJ1-2, with D unclear. The CDR3 contains 12 residues. Germline assignment: CDR1 DFQATT and CDR2 SNEGSKA (reference sequence). This chain's CDR3 is CSPLAVGLGYTF. As DNA, the CDR3 is TGCAGCCCGTTAGCTGTAGGCCTAGGCTACACCTTC.

As regards this clonotype: Germline and junction disagree at one end, which may indicate a read error. This chain uses TRBV20-1 with TRBJ1-3; D call uncertain. This CDR3 contains 15 residues. The V gene's germline CDR1 is DFQATT and CDR2 SNEGSKA (reference sequence). The CDR3 sequence: CSTRDGGSGRNTIYF. The CDR3 DNA reads as TGCAGTACTAGAGATGGAGGCAGTGGTAGAAACACTATATATTTT.

Details on this clonotype: Possible read error: a much larger clone is one base away. The gene calls are TRBV6-5 and TRBJ2-7, with D perhaps matching TRBD1 or TRBD2 (5 bases each). The CDR3 contains 12 residues. The germline gives CDR1 MNHEY, CDR2 SVGAGI. Here the CDR3 DNA reads TGTGCCAGCAGTCCGGGACGGTACGATCAGTACTTC. This encodes CASSPGRYDQYF.

This clonotype was detected only once. The V and J genes are TRBV20-1 and TRBJ2-7; maybe TRBD2 (5 bases). In germline, CDR1 is DFQATT, CDR2 SNEGSKA (reference sequence). The CDR3 has 13 residues. The germline V and J ends were trimmed by 7 bases and 4 bases, with 17 bases remaining between them. The CDR3 DNA sequence: TGCAGTGTTAATGTGGCAGGAGGTTACGAGCAGTACTTC. Amino acids: CSVNVAGGYEQYF.

About this clonotype: A much larger clone sits a single nucleotide away, making a read error possible. V and J are TRBV29-1 and TRBJ1-4; 8 bases agree with TRBD1. The CDR3 is 13 residues long. J gave up 8 bases and V 1 base, and 3 bases lay outside the gene matches. Germline CDR1 and CDR2: SQVTM and ANQGSEA. This CDR3 is CSVEGQGAEKLFF. CDR3 DNA sequence: TGCAGCGTTGAAGGGCAGGGGGCAGAAAAACTGTTTTTT.

With respect to this clonotype: At one boundary the junction diverges from the germline segment, which might be a read error. This chain uses TRBV6-6 with TRBJ2-7; TRBD2 aligns across 13 bases. The CDR3 runs to 16 residues. CDR1 and CDR2 from the germline V gene are MNHNY and SVGAGI (reference sequence). In DNA form, the CDR3 reads TGTGACAGCAGACGTACCGGGACTAGCGGGAATTATGAGCAATACTTC. Encoded protein: CDSRRTGTSGNYEQYF.

A word on this clonotype: One end of the junction fails to match germline, which may point to a read error. CDR3 nucleotides: TGTACCAGCAGCCCATCATGGGAGAACACTGGAGCTTTCTTT. Residues: CTSSPSWENTGAFF. J is TRBJ1-1 and V is TRBV11-2; no reliable D call. The CDR3 covers 14 residues. Germline CDR1 reads SGHAT; CDR2 reads FQNNGV.

This clonotype has only a few counts. The chain joins TRBV12-3 or TRBV12-4 to TRBJ1-3, with TRBD1 matching over 9 bases. Unmatched junction bases numbered 14, after V lost 5 bases and J lost 0 bases. The CDR3 extends over 19 amino acids. The DNA for the CDR3 is TGTGCCAGCAGTGAACCGGGACAGGGCGCACTCTCCTCTGGAAACACCATATATTTT. Amino acids: CASSEPGQGALSSGNTIYF.

The rearrangement joins TRBV6-5 to TRBJ1-2; maybe TRBD1 (5 bases). Trimming left V 7 bases short and J 5 bases short, with 17 bases between. The CDR3 sequence is 14 residues long. Germline lookup yields CDR1 MNHEY and CDR2 SVGAGI. CDR3 residues: CASTSAWTRYGYTF. Here the CDR3 DNA reads TGTGCCAGCACCTCGGCCTGGACAAGATATGGCTACACCTTC.